The table lists the clone carrying this T cell receptor (beta chain) with a few counts. This sample is part of a study of blood T cell repertoires in COVID-19. Only in-frame clones appear in the TCRdb table, and some are missing; sequencing was by immunoSEQ multiplex PCR. There are more than 150,000 clones in the sample; approximately 80% occur only once, and 8% to 13% lies in the top ten. Germline trimming cut 3 bases from V and 3 bases from J; bases unmatched to any gene: 5. CDR3 length: 15 residues. Germline V CDR1 and CDR2: ENHRY, SYGVKD. Sequenced sample: PBMCs or T cells enriched from blood (not recorded which). This clonotype originated in a man between 45 and 60 years old who had recovered from COVID-19. This chain joins TRBV10-3 and TRBJ1-3; 7 bases are a match to TRBD1. The CDR3 loop reads CAISDKQGFGNTIYF. DNA for the CDR3: TGTGCCATCAGTGATAAACAGGGGTTTGGAAACACCATATATTTT.